The rows below give T cell receptor beta chains drawn from one sample of a study of blood T cell repertoires in COVID-19. TCRdb keeps only in-frame clones here, not all; method: immunoSEQ multiplex PCR. In the table there are about 170,000 clones, roughly 78% of which are singletons. Sequenced: PBMCs or T cells enriched from blood (not recorded which). The source of these receptors is a woman between 65 and 79 years old in a cohort exposed to, infected with or recovered from COVID-19 (not recorded which). Each CDR3 is given with its conserved first and last residue. D genes are given only for firm matches. Rows may omit the clone size; those that give it use once, few, many or a size class.

V,D,J,size,DNA,CDR3
TRBV15,TRBD1,TRBJ2-2,many,TGTGCCACCAGCAGTTATGGACAGGGGTGGACCGGGGAGCTGTTTTTT,CATSSYGQGWTGELFF
TRBV7-9,NA,TRBJ1-6,few,TGTGCCAGCAGCCCGTCCTACAGACTAAATTCACCCCTCCACTTT,CASSPSYRLNSPLHF
TRBV6-2/TRBV6-3,NA,TRBJ2-1,once,TGTGCCAGCAGTCAGGGGTTTGCCTACAATGAGCAGTTCTTC,CASSQGFAYNEQFF
TRBV5-1,TRBD2,TRBJ2-1,NA,TGCGCCAGCAGCTTGGTGGGGGGAGGGGTTAGTGAGCAGTTCTTC,CASSLVGGGVSEQFF
TRBV6-1,NA,TRBJ1-5,NA,TGTGCCAGCAGTGACCGGGGTCAGCCCCAGCATTTT,CASSDRGQPQHF
TRBV3-1/TRBV3-2,NA,TRBJ1-1,NA,TGTGCCAGCAGCCAATCGCGGGGACGCCCTGAAGCTTTCTTT,CASSQSRGRPEAFF
TRBV19,NA,TRBJ1-1,once,TGTGCCAGTAGTACGACTCGGGACACCTATAGCACTGAAGCTTTCTTT,CASSTTRDTYSTEAFF
TRBV7-2,TRBD1,TRBJ2-1,few,TGTGCCAGCAGACGGATCCGGGACAGGGTCAATGAGCAGTTCTTC,CASRRIRDRVNEQFF
TRBV5-1,NA,TRBJ1-5,NA,TGCGCCAGCAGCTTTGGGGACGGCGGGGTGGGGCCCCAGCATTTT,CASSFGDGGVGPQHF
TRBV6-5,TRBD1,TRBJ2-5,NA,TGTGCCAGCAGTAGGGACAGACAAGAGACCCAGTACTTC,CASSRDRQETQYF
TRBV7-6,TRBD1,TRBJ1-6,NA,TGTGCCAGCAGCTTGCAACAGGGGTATAATTCACCCCTCCACTTT,CASSLQQGYNSPLHF
TRBV9,TRBD1,TRBJ2-5,NA,TGTGCCAGCAGCTCCCACCGGGACAGACCCAAAGAGACCCAGTACTTC,CASSSHRDRPKETQYF
TRBV6-5,NA,TRBJ1-5,NA,TGTGCCAGCAGATCCACCTACGATAGCAATCAGCCCCAGCATTTT,CASRSTYDSNQPQHF
TRBV19,TRBD1,TRBJ1-3,NA,TGTGCCAGTACAAAAGGACAGGGCGCGGGAAACACCATATATTTT,CASTKGQGAGNTIYF
TRBV10-3,NA,TRBJ2-1,NA,TGTGCCATCAGTTCCGGGCCGACGGGATACAATGAGCAGTTCTTC,CAISSGPTGYNEQFF
TRBV11-3,TRBD2,TRBJ2-5,NA,TGTGCCAGCAGCTTAGATTTCGGGGCGGGAGGGCCTGAGACCCAGTACTTC,CASSLDFGAGGPETQYF